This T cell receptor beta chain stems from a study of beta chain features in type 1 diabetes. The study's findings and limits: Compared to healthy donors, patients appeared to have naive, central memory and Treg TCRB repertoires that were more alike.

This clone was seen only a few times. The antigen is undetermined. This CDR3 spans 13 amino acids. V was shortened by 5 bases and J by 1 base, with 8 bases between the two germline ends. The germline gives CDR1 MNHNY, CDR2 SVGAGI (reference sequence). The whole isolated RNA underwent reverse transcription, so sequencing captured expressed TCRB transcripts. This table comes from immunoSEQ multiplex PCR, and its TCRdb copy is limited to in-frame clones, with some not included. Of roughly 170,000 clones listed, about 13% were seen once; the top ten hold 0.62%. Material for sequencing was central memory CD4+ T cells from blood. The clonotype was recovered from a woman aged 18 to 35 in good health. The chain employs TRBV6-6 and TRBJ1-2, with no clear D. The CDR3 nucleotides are TGTGCCAGCAGTGTCAATTTTAACTATGGCTACACCTTC. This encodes CASSVNFNYGYTF.